This T cell receptor (beta chain) stems from a study of CD8+ T cells in alopecia areata. Points from the study as a whole: Among the cells sequenced in scalp samples are also the resident alphabeta T cells of normal skin. Clonality exceeded that of normal scalp in lesional scalp, most notably in alopecia totalis/universalis.

This clone was counted between two and nine times. Its target is unknown. RNA, once extracted, was reverse transcribed into cDNA for use as the sequencing template. Data came from immunoSEQ multiplex PCR; TCRdb stores just in-frame clones and leaves some out. This table has roughly 170,000 clones, around three fifths appearing once. J gave up 0 bases and V 5 bases, and 12 bases lay outside the gene matches. The germline V gene encodes CDR1 SGHAT and CDR2 FQNNGV. The CDR3 length is 19 residues. Peripheral blood, together with lesional scalp punch biopsies, was collected from alopecia areata patients. The TCR originated in a human donor with alopecia areata. The sample consisted of CD4+ T cells sorted from blood, taken at week 0. V and J are TRBV11-2 and TRBJ2-3; 12 bases align to TRBD2. CDR3 region: CASSPRVASGGGSTDTQYF. The CDR3 DNA reads TGTGCCAGCAGCCCTCGTGTGGCTAGCGGGGGGGGAAGCACAGATACGCAGTATTTT.